This T cell receptor beta chain came from a study of blood T cell repertoires in COVID-19. Measured with immunoSEQ multiplex PCR; TCRdb has only the in-frame clones, and not every one. Here the sample spans nearly 25,000 clones, about 81% being singletons. The CDR3 consists of 16 residues. After removal of 4 bases from V and 4 bases from J, the junction contained 5 bases not matched to a gene. Germline assignment: CDR1 SNHLY and CDR2 FYNNEI. Sequences were obtained from peripheral blood. This clonotype was obtained from a woman aged 70-85 years with COVID-19, enrolled during active disease. J is TRBJ2-2 and V is TRBV2, with TRBD2 matching over 11 bases. The CDR3 here is CASSALLAGVTGELFF. DNA for the CDR3: TGTGCCAGCAGTGCCCTACTAGCGGGAGTCACCGGGGAGCTGTTTTTT.